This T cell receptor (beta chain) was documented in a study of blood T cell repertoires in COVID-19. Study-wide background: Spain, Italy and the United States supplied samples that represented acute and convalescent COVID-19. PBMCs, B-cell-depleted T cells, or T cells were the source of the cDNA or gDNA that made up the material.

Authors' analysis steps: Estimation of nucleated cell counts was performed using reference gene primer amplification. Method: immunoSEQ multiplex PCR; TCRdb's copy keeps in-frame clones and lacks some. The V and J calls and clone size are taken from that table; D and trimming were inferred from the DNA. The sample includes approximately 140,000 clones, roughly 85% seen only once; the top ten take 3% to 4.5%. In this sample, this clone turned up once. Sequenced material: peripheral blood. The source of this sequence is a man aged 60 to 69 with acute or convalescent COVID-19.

DNA of the CDR3: TGTGCCAGCAGTTCAGGCCTCTATCAAGACTACACCTTC. It encodes CASSSGLYQDYTF. The chain couples TRBV6-2 or TRBV6-3 to TRBJ1-2, with D hard to call. The CDR3 sequence is 13 residues long. The V end lost 4 bases, the J end lost 10 bases, and 16 bases lay between the germline ends. Germline CDR1 and CDR2: MNHEY and SVGEGT.